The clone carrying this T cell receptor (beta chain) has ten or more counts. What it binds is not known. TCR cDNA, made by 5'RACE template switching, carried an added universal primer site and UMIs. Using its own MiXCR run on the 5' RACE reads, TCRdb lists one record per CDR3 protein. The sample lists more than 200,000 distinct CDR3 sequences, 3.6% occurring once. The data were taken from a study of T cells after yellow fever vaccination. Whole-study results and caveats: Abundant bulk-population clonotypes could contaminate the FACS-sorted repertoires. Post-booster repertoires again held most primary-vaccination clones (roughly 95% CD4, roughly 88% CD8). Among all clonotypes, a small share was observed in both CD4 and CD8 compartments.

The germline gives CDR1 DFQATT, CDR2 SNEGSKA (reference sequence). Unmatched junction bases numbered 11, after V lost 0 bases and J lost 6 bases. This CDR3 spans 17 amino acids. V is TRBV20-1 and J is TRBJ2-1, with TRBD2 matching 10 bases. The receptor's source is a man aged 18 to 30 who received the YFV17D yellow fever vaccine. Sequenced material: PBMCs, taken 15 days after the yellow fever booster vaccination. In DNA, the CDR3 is TGCAGTGCTAGAGATCTAGCGGGGGCCTCCTCGGGCAATGAGCAGTTCTTC. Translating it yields CSARDLAGASSGNEQFF.